This is a list of T cell receptor beta chains from one sample in a study of shared clonotypes between healthy human individuals. The data were produced by immunoSEQ multiplex PCR, yet TCRdb's version contains in-frame clones alone and is incomplete. Among some 650,000 clones listed, about 96% were seen once. What was sequenced was naive CD4+ T cells sorted from blood. The receptors stem from a woman in her 30s in good health. Each CDR3 is given with its conserved first and last residue. Fields, in order: D gene, clone size, V gene, J gene, CDR3 DNA, CDR3 protein. D genes are given only for firm matches. Not all rows give a size; the values are once, few, many and, for expanded clones, a class.

>.|.|TRBV27|TRBJ1-1
TGTGCCAGCAGTTTATCCCCCGACAGTAGGACTGAAGCTTTCTTT
CASSLSPDSRTEAFF
>.|.|TRBV7-9|TRBJ2-5
TGTGCCAGCAGCTCCCCACAGGGCCAAGAGACCCAGTACTTC
CASSSPQGQETQYF
>.|.|TRBV11-2|TRBJ2-1
TGTGCCAGCAGCTCCCGGGGCGCGGCCACCTACAATGAGCAGTTCTTC
CASSSRGAATYNEQFF
>.|.|TRBV28|TRBJ1-6
TGTGCCAGCAGTTACCGGACAGCTAATTCACCCCTCCACTTT
CASSYRTANSPLHF
>.|.|TRBV5-8|TRBJ2-7
TGTGCCAGCAGCTTGCGCCCCGAAAAGTACTTC
CASSLRPEKYF
>TRBD1|.|TRBV4-1|TRBJ1-6
TGCGCCAGCAGCCAACATTTTTACAGGGGGCGCTTCAATAATTCACCCCTCCACTTT
CASSQHFYRGRFNNSPLHF
>.|once|TRBV5-4|TRBJ1-1
TGTGCCAGCAAAAGTAATAAGGGCCGGGACACTGAAGCTTTCTTT
CASKSNKGRDTEAFF
>.|.|TRBV28|TRBJ1-2
TGTGCCAGCAGCTGGGGAAAAGGGTCCTATGGCTACACCTTC
CASSWGKGSYGYTF
>TRBD1|.|TRBV27|TRBJ2-2
TGTGCCAGCAGGCGGACAGGGAGTAGCGGGGAGCTGTTTTTT
CASRRTGSSGELFF
>TRBD2|.|TRBV4-1|TRBJ2-1
TGCGCCAGCAGCACACGGACAGGGGGACTAGCGGGAGGCAATGAGCAGTTCTTC
CASSTRTGGLAGGNEQFF
>.|few|TRBV7-9|TRBJ1-2
TGTGCCAGCAGCTTATACAGGGATGGCTACACCTTC
CASSLYRDGYTF
>TRBD1|.|TRBV6-6|TRBJ2-7
TGTGCCAGCAGACCAGGACAGGGGGCAATCTGGGAGCAGTACTTC
CASRPGQGAIWEQYF
>.|.|TRBV5-1|TRBJ2-7
TGCGCCAGCAGCTTCTCCAGCAGCTCCTACGAGCAGTACTTC
CASSFSSSSYEQYF
>.|.|TRBV30|TRBJ2-5
TGTGCCTGGAAAGGCAGGGGAGAGACCCAGTACTTC
CAWKGRGETQYF
>.|.|TRBV27|TRBJ1-2
TGTGCCAGCAGTCCTACAGGGAACTATGGCTACACCTTC
CASSPTGNYGYTF
>.|.|TRBV2|TRBJ1-2
TGTGCCAGCCAGTTACTTTTAAGGGGGTCGAGCGGTGGCTACACCTTC
CASQLLLRGSSGGYTF
>TRBD2|.|TRBV28|TRBJ2-2
TGTGCCAGCCTAGCGGGACCAACCACCGGGGAGCTGTTTTTT
CASLAGPTTGELFF
>.|.|TRBV11-2|TRBJ1-6
TGTGCCAGCAGCTTAGTGTCGGGCACAAACCCAACCTCGGTAGCCCTCCACTTT
CASSLVSGTNPTSVALHF
>.|.|TRBV2|TRBJ2-3
TGTGCCAGCAATCGGGCCTTCGCCCCAAATACGCAGTATTTT
CASNRAFAPNTQYF
>TRBD1|.|TRBV18|TRBJ1-5
TGTGCCAGCCGTACGGGACAGCCGGGTCAGCCCCAGCATTTT
CASRTGQPGQPQHF
>.|.|TRBV18|TRBJ2-1
TGTGCCAGCTCACCAGTCCAGGTGAAGTTCTTC
CASSPVQVKFF
>TRBD2|.|TRBV7-2|TRBJ2-1
TGTGCCAGCAGCTTAACTCCACCGGGACTAGCGGGAGTCAATGAGCAGTTCTTC
CASSLTPPGLAGVNEQFF
>.|.|TRBV18|TRBJ2-1
TGTGCCAGCTCACCACCGGCGGAGTACAATGAGCAGTTCTTC
CASSPPAEYNEQFF
>.|.|TRBV10-2|TRBJ2-1
TGCGCCAGCAGTGATCCCCAGGCCGCGGGGGCTTCCTACAATGAGCAGTTCTTC
CASSDPQAAGASYNEQFF
>TRBD2|.|TRBV5-1|TRBJ2-3
TGCGCCAGCAGCTTTATAGCGGGAGGGAACGCAGATACGCAGTATTTT
CASSFIAGGNADTQYF
>.|.|TRBV27|TRBJ1-5
TGTGCCAGCAGTTTGAGATTAACAGGGAAACAGCCCCAGCATTTT
CASSLRLTGKQPQHF
>.|once|TRBV9|TRBJ2-1
TGTGCCAGCAGCGTAGGAAGGGTTTCCTCCTACAATGAGCAGTTCTTC
CASSVGRVSSYNEQFF
>.|.|TRBV27|TRBJ1-1
TGTGCCAGCAGACCACAGGACAGGAACACTGAAGCTTTCTTT
CASRPQDRNTEAFF
>.|.|TRBV28|TRBJ1-4
TGTGCCAGCAGTTCCAGCCAGGGGAATGAAAAACTGTTTTTT
CASSSSQGNEKLFF
>.|.|TRBV6-6|TRBJ2-5
TGTGCCACGCGCCCAGGGGAGGGTGAGCAGTACTTC
CATRPGEGEQYF
>.|.|TRBV28|TRBJ2-7
TGTGCCAGCAGTTCCCTCTTTGGCCAGAACTACGAGCAGTACTTC
CASSSLFGQNYEQYF
>.|.|TRBV19|TRBJ2-2
TGTGCCAGGCCCCGGGACGGGGAGCTGTTTTTT
CARPRDGELFF
>.|.|TRBV18|TRBJ1-3
TGTGCCAGCTCGCCGGGAAACACCATATATTTT
CASSPGNTIYF
>.|once|TRBV5-1|TRBJ2-3
TGCGCCAGCAGTTCAGAGGGAGGTCCTATCTTTCAGACGCAGTATTTT
CASSSEGGPIFQTQYF
>.|.|TRBV9|TRBJ2-2
TGTGCCAGCACTTATGGGGGCGCGTGGACCGGGGAGCTGTTTTTT
CASTYGGAWTGELFF
>.|.|TRBV2|TRBJ2-4
TGTGCCAGCTCAGTAGCCAAAAACATTCAGTACTTC
CASSVAKNIQYF
>.|.|TRBV29-1|TRBJ2-7
TGCAGCGTTGAAGGACTATCCCGGGCTGGCGACGAGCAGTACTTC
CSVEGLSRAGDEQYF
>.|.|TRBV10-3|TRBJ1-5
TGTGCCATCAGTGAGTCGGTCGGGGTTGGGGGCAATCAGCCCCAGCATTTT
CAISESVGVGGNQPQHF
>.|.|TRBV2|TRBJ2-2
TGTGCCAGCAGCGGTCCTGGGACCCTTAACACCGGGGAGCTGTTTTTT
CASSGPGTLNTGELFF
>.|.|TRBV7-9|TRBJ1-1
TGTGCCAGCAGCTTCCGCGAGGTTCCTGAAGCTTTCTTT
CASSFREVPEAFF
>.|once|TRBV10-3|TRBJ2-2
TGTGCCATCAGTGAGGTCTCTTCGGAAGACGGGGAGCTGTTTTTT
CAISEVSSEDGELFF
>.|once|TRBV19|TRBJ1-5
TGTGCCACCGGGGCCCTTAGCAATCAGCCCCAGCATTTT
CATGALSNQPQHF
>TRBD1|.|TRBV5-1|TRBJ2-5
TGCGCCAGCAGCCCCGACAGGGCGGGTATGGAGACCCAGTACTTC
CASSPDRAGMETQYF
>TRBD2|.|TRBV18|TRBJ2-1
TGTGCCAGCTATGCCCCCGGGAGGGCCTTTAGTGATGAGCAGTTCTTC
CASYAPGRAFSDEQFF
>.|.|TRBV7-9|TRBJ1-3
TGTGCCAGCAGCTTGGGGGCTGGAAACACCATATATTTT
CASSLGAGNTIYF